This T cell receptor beta chain was observed in a study of blood T cell repertoires in COVID-19. The method was immunoSEQ multiplex PCR; TCRdb's version includes in-frame clones alone and lacks a portion of them. Found here are 100,000 to 150,000 clones, around nine tenths of them singletons; the top ten hold less than 2%. V lost 6 bases and J lost 0; bases outside the gene matches: 11. Germline-derived CDR1 and CDR2 are MDHEN and SYDVKM. The CDR3 consists of 18 residues. The chain employs TRBV28 and TRBJ2-2, with 9 bases matching TRBD2. The material sequenced was peripheral blood. This receptor was taken from a human donor in a cohort sampled during active COVID-19. The CDR3 bases are TGTGCCAGCAGGGCCTGGCGCGGGAGGGTATCGAACACCGGGGAGCTGTTTTTT. Encoded protein: CASRAWRGRVSNTGELFF.